This paragraph reports one T cell receptor beta chain. Its antigen remains unidentified. These data come from a study of PD-1 blockade in mismatch repair-deficient tumors. Study context: Enrolled about 2012-2017, patients had progressing, pretreated mismatch repair-deficient cancers of 12 types.

Study-wide findings and caveats: Tumor-resident clones, often undetectable pretreatment in blood, expanded then contracted after pembrolizumab.

Libraries were prepared by immunoSEQ multiplex PCR; TCRdb keeps only in-frame clonotypes and omits some of them. Here the sample spans 40,000 to 60,000 clones, around 80% being singletons. The V and J ends lost 4 bases and 5 bases, in that order; junction bases with no gene match: 4. The CDR3 is 14 amino acids. Germline assignment: CDR1 SQVTM and CDR2 ANQGSEA. The sequences come from peripheral blood, collected 4 weeks after starting pembrolizumab. The clonotype originates from an adult with mismatch repair-deficient cancer. V usage is TRBV29-1 and J usage is TRBJ2-2; TRBD2 matches 10 bases. This chain's CDR3 is CSVVASGSTGELFF. The CDR3 DNA reads as TGCAGCGTTGTGGCTAGCGGGAGTACCGGGGAGCTGTTTTTT.